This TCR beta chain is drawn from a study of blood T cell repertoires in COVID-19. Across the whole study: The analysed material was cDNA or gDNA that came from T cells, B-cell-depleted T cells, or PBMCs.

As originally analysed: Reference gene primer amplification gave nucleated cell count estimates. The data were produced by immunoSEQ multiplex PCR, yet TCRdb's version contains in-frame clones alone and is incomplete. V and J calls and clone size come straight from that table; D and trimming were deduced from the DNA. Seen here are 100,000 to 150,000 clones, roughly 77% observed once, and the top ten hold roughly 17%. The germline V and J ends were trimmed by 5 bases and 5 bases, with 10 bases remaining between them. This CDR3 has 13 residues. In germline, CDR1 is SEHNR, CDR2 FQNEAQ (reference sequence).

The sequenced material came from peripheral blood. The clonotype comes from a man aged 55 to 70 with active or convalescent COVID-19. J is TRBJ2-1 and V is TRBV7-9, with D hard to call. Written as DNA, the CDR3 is TGTGCCAGCAGCACAAGACGGGACAATGAGCAGTTCTTC. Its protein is CASSTRRDNEQFF. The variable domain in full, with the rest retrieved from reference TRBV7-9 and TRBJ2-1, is DTGVSQNPRHKITKRGQNVTFRCDPISEHNRLYWYRQTLGQGPEFLTYFQNEAQLEKSRLLSDRFSAERPKGSFSTLEIQRTEQGDSAMYLCASSTRRDNEQFFGPGTRLTVL.